Shown below are 9 T cell receptor beta chains from a single sample sequenced in a study of cytomegalovirus exposure and HLA in healthy donors. Primers for the PCR totalled 60 Vbeta and 13 Jbeta. TCRdb's copy holds only in-frame clones and misses some; the assay was immunoSEQ multiplex PCR. The profile covers 90,000 to 100,000 clones, with about 80% appearing a single time and 2% to 2.5% taken by the ten largest. Sequencing was carried out using PBMCs. All receptors derive from a man aged 35 to 55 in good health and CMV-seronegative.

The chain recombines TRBV7-9 with TRBJ1-3; possibly TRBD1 for D (6 bases). V gave up 3 bases and J gave up 1 base, with 7 bases separating them. CDR3 size: 14 residues. CDR1 and CDR2 from the germline V gene are SEHNR and FQNEAQ (reference sequence). The CDR3 loop is CASSFQGSGNTIYF. For the CDR3, the DNA is TGTGCCAGCAGCTTCCAGGGGTCTGGAAACACCATATATTTT.

This sequence joins TRBV28 and TRBJ2-7; D possibly corresponds to TRBD2 (6 bases). V was trimmed by 6 bases and J by 6 bases, leaving 15 bases between them. CDR3 length: 13 residues. Germline V lookup: CDR1 MDHEN, CDR2 SYDVKM. CDR3 region: CASSLGGGFEQYF. The CDR3 DNA is TGTGCCAGCAGCCTAGGTGGGGGGTTCGAGCAGTACTTC.

V gene TRBV5-6 combines with J gene TRBJ2-3; D perhaps matches TRBD2 (6 bases). Germline CDR1 and CDR2: SGHDT and YYEEEE. V lost 4 bases and J 2 bases, leaving 11 bases between the germline ends. CDR3 length: 14 amino acids. CDR3 residues: CASSPGLHTDTQYF. In DNA, the CDR3 is TGTGCCAGCAGCCCCGGACTACACACAGATACGCAGTATTTT.

The J gene is TRBJ1-2, the V gene TRBV28; no reliable D call. Germline V gives CDR1 MDHEN, CDR2 SYDVKM. This CDR3 spans 13 amino acids. Trimming removed 3 bases at V and 4 bases at J, with 9 bases between. CDR3 protein: CASSLGGSYGYTF. CDR3 coding DNA: TGTGCCAGCAGTTTGGGAGGGTCCTATGGCTACACCTTC.

The chain employs TRBV27 and TRBJ1-1; D is ambiguous. The CDR3 sequence is 14 residues long. Trimming stripped 4 bases from V and 0 bases from J, with 9 bases between. Germline CDR1 reads MNHEY; CDR2 reads SMNVEV (reference sequence). The CDR3 loop reads CASSWGVMNTEAFF. In nucleotides, the CDR3 is TGTGCCAGCAGTTGGGGAGTCATGAACACTGAAGCTTTCTTT.

The chain has TRBV4-2 and TRBJ1-6; D may be TRBD1 (5 bases). Germline-derived CDR1 and CDR2 are LGHNA and YNFKEQ. Trimming removed 2 bases from V and 7 bases from J, with 18 bases in between. This CDR3 has 17 amino acids. The CDR3 DNA is TGTGCCAGCAGCCAACAGGGTAAAGGAATCGGAAATTCACCCCTCCACTTT. It yields the protein CASSQQGKGIGNSPLHF.

This clone has a handful of counts. This sequence joins TRBV4-3 and TRBJ1-5; no clear D. This CDR3 comprises 16 residues. V lost 0 bases and J lost 5, with 14 bases in between. Germline-derived CDR1 and CDR2 are LGHNA and YSLEER. The CDR3 loop is CASSQEFTRGYQPQHF. As DNA, the CDR3 is TGCGCCAGCAGCCAAGAGTTCACCCGGGGATATCAGCCCCAGCATTTT.

The rearrangement links TRBV30 to TRBJ2-1; D is uncertain. The CDR3 extends over 12 amino acids. Germline assignment: CDR1 GTSNPN and CDR2 SVGIG (reference sequence). Trimming pared 2 bases from V and 5 bases from J, leaving 7 bases between. CDR3 protein: CAWSSTDNEQFF. In DNA, the CDR3 is TGTGCCTGGAGTAGTACAGACAATGAGCAGTTCTTC.

This chain links TRBV11-2 with TRBJ2-5; D not certain. This CDR3 region has 17 residues. Germline V gives CDR1 SGHAT, CDR2 FQNNGV. V was pared by 0 bases and J by 1 base, with 15 bases between. The CDR3 region has the DNA TGTGCCAGCAGCTTAGATCAGCGTATGATGGGCCAAGAGACCCAGTACTTC. Its protein is CASSLDQRMMGQETQYF.